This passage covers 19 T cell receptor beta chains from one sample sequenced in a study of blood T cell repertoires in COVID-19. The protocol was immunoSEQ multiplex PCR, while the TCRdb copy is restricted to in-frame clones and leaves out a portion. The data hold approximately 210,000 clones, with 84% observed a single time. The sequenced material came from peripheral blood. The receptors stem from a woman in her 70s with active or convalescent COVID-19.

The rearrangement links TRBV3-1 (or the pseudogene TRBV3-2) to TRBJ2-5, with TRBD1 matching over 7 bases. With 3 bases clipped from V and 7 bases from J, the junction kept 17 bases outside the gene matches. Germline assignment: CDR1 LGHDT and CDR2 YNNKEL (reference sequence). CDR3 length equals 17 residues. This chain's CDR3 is CASSHEGVRDSKATQYF. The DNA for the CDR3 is TGTGCCAGCAGCCATGAGGGTGTTCGGGACAGCAAGGCGACCCAGTACTTC.

The DNA for the CDR3 is TGTGCCAGTAGTATAGGCCCGGGACTGAGTAATGAGCAGTTCTTC. It translates to CASSIGPGLSNEQFF. The chain uses TRBV19 and TRBJ2-1; D perhaps matches TRBD2 (6 bases). Germline V lookup: CDR1 LNHDA, CDR2 SQIVND (reference sequence). Trimming removed 1 base at V and 7 bases at J, with 14 bases between. The CDR3 is 15 residues long. The full variable domain, rest sourced from reference TRBV19 and TRBJ2-1, is DGGITQSPKYLFRKEGQNVTLSCEQNLNHDAMYWYRQDPGQGLRLIYYSQIVNDFQKGDIAEGYSVSREKKESFPLTVTSAQKNPTAFYLCASSIGPGLSNEQFFGPGTRLTVL.

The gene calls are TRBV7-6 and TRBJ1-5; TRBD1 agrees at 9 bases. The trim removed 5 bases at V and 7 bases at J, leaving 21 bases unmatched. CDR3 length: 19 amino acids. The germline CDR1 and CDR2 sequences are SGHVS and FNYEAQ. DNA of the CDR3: TGTGCCAGCAGCCCCGGGACAGGGAGGCTAGCATGGCGCGGACAGCCCCAGCATTTT. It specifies CASSPGTGRLAWRGQPQHF.

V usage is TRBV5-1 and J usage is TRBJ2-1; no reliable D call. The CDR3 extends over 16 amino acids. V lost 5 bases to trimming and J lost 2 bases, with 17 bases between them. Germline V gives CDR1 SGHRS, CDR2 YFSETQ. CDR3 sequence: CASRLTSGPTYNEQFF. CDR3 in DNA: TGCGCCAGCAGGCTGACCTCGGGTCCCACCTACAATGAGCAGTTCTTC.

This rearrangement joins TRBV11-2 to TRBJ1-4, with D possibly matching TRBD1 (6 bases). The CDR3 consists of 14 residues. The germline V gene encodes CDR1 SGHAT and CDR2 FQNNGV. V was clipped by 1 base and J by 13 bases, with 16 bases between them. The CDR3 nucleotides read TGTGCCAGCAGCTTAGTCAGGGGCCAGGAAGGACTGTTTTTT. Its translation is CASSLVRGQEGLFF.

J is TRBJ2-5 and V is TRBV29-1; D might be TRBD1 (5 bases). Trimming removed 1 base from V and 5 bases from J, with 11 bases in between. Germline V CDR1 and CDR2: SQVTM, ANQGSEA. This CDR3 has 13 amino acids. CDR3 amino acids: CSVEAGLLETQYF. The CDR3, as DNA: TGCAGCGTTGAAGCAGGGCTTCTTGAGACCCAGTACTTC.

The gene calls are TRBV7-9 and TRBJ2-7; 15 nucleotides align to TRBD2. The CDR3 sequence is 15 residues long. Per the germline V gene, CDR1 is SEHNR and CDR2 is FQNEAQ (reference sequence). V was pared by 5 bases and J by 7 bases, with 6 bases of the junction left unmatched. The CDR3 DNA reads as TGTGCCAGCAGCCCCGGACTAGCGGGAGGGCTGGAGCAGTACTTC. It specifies CASSPGLAGGLEQYF.

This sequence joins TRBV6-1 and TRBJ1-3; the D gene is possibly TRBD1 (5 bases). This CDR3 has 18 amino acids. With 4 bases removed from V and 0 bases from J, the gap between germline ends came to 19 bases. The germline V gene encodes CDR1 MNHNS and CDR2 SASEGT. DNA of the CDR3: TGTGCCAGCAGTGCCCCAGGGTCTCGACCTAGCTCTGGAAACACCATATATTTT. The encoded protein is CASSAPGSRPSSGNTIYF.

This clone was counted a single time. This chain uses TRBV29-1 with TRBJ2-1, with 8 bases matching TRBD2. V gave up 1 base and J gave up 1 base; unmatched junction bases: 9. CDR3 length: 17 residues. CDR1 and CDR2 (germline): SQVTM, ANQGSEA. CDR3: CSVEGTSSPSSYNEQFF. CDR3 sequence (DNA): TGCAGCGTTGAAGGGACTAGCAGTCCTTCGTCCTACAATGAGCAGTTCTTC.

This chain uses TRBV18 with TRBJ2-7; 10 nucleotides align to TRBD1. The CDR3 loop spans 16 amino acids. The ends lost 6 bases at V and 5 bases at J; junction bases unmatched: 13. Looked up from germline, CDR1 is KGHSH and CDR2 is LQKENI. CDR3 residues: CASSQTPGQGRNEQYF. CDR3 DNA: TGTGCCAGCTCTCAAACTCCGGGACAGGGGCGGAACGAGCAGTACTTC.

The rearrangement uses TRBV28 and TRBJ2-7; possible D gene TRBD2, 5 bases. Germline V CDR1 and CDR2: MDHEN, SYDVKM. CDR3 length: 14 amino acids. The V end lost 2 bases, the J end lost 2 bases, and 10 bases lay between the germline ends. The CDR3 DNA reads TGTGCCAGCAGTTTAGGAGGACGGCCCTACGAGCAGTACTTC. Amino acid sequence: CASSLGGRPYEQYF.

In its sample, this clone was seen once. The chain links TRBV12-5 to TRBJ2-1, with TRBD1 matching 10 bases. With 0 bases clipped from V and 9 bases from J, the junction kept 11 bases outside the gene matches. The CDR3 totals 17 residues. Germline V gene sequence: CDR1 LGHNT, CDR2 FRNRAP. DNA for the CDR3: TGTGCTAGTGGTTTGGTACCAAAGGACAGGGGGAGTGGTGAGCAGTTCTTC. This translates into CASGLVPKDRGSGEQFF.

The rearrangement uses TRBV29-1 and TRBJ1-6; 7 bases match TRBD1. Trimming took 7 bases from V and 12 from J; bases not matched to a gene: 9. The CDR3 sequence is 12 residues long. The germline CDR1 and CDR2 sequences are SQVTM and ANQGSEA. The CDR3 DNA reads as TGCAGCGCCCGGACAGGCGTAGAACCCCTCCACTTT. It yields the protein CSARTGVEPLHF.

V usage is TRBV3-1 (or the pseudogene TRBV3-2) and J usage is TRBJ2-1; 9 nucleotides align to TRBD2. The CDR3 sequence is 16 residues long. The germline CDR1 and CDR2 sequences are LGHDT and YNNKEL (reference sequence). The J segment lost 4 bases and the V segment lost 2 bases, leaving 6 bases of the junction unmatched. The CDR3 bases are TGTGCCAGCAGCCAACGACTAGCGGAGCCTTACAATGAGCAGTTCTTC. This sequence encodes CASSQRLAEPYNEQFF.

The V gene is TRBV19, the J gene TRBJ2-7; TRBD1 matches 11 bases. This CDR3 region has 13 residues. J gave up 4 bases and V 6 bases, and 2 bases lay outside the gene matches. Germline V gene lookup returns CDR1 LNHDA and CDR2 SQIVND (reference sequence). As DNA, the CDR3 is TGTGCCAGTAGGGGACAGGGGGATTACGAGCAGTACTTC. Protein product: CASRGQGDYEQYF.

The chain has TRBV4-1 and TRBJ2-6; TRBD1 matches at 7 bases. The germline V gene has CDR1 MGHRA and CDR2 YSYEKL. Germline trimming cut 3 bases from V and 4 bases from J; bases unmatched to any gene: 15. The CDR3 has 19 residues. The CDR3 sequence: CASSHPPGTAPWGANVLTF. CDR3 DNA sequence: TGCGCCAGCAGCCATCCGCCCGGGACAGCCCCATGGGGGGCCAACGTCCTGACTTTC.

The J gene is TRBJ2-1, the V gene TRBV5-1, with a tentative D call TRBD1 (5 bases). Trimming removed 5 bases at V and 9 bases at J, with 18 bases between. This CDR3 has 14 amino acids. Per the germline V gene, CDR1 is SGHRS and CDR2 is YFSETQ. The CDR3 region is CASSGPRAWSEQFF. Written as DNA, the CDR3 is TGCGCCAGCAGTGGCCCCAGGGCATGGAGTGAGCAGTTCTTC.

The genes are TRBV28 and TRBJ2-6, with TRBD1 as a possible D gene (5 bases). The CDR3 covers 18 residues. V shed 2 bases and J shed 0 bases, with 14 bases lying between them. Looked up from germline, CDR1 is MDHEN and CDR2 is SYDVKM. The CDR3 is CASSLNLQAYSGANVLTF. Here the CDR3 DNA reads TGTGCCAGCAGTTTAAATTTACAGGCATACTCTGGGGCCAACGTCCTGACTTTC.

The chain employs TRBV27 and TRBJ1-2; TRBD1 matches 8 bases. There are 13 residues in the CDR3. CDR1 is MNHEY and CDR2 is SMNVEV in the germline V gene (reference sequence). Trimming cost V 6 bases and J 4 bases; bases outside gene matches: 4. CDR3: CASRKTGGYGYTF. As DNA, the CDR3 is TGTGCCAGCAGAAAAACAGGGGGCTATGGCTACACCTTC.